This T cell receptor beta chain was retrieved from a study of blood T cell repertoires in COVID-19 (dated by TCRdb to 2020 to 2022). Study-level background: Collaborator samples came from the United States, Italy and Spain and covered acute and convalescent phases of COVID-19. The prospective study material was composed of cDNA or gDNA derived from T cells, B-cell-depleted T cells, or PBMCs. The dataset comprised deeply sampled blood TCRbeta repertoires from subjects exposed to, actively infected with, or recovered from COVID-19. The repertoires were released in a freely available public database meant as a resource for research on the immune response to SARS-CoV-2. The samples were drawn from the first 160 participants of the ongoing ImmuneRACE study and from 950 to 1,500 subjects provided by 6 global collaborators. A de-identified subject ID, COVID-19 status, age in years and sex were almost always included in the sample metadata. Where available, HLA class I and class II types were obtained from metadata supplied by the sample provider rather than from assay-based typing.

The immunoSEQ Assay, a bias-controlled multiplex PCR, was used to amplify TCRbeta CDR3 regions from genomic DNA. On the authors' methods: Nucleated cell counts per sample were estimated from amplification of reference gene primers within the assay. Sequence reads were collapsed and filtered to measure the absolute abundance of every unique TCRbeta CDR3 rearrangement. Productive Simpson clonality was computed per sample as the square root of Simpson's diversity index over productive rearrangements. TCRdb's version of the immuneACCESS table is confined to in-frame rearrangements and falls short of the full clone set. An unresolved V gene accounts for under half of the shortfall where checked; the remainder is of unknown origin. The D gene and trimming were derived from the DNA, and the V and J assignments and clone size from that table. Across this sample there are 45,000 to 50,000 clones, with 85% to 90% seen only once. Of the sample, just over 9% falls within the top ten clones.

The collaborating institutions used their own protocols to collect whole blood in K2EDTA tubes. For TCRbeta analysis, collaborator samples were shipped as frozen whole blood, as isolated PBMCs, or as DNA extracted from either sample type. This clone was seen a few times. Its antigen is unknown. Base qualities are not at hand, and no much larger clone is one base apart. The full study reports these points: The quantity of clinical and demographic metadata differed by source and by participant and was supplied without curation.

Material: peripheral blood. This clonotype was sampled from a human donor in a cohort sampled during active COVID-19.

The DNA reads TGTGCCAGCAGCTTTGACAGGGAGACGATCGATGAGCAGTTCTTC. It translates to CASSFDRETIDEQFF. This chain is built from TRBV7-8 and TRBJ2-1; the central 7 bases match TRBD1. CDR3 length: 15 amino acids, cysteine to phenylalanine. The entry retains the CDR3 DNA only, 45 bases that are in frame from base 1. CDR1 and CDR2, looked up from the germline V gene, are SGHVS and FQNEAQ. V lost 3 bases and J lost 8 bases, and the count of bases not matched to a germline gene is 10.